The 25 T cell receptor beta chains reported below all come from one sample, sequenced in a study of cytomegalovirus exposure and HLA in healthy donors. The PCR was carried out with 60 Vbeta primers and 13 Jbeta primers. Some clones are missing from TCRdb's copy, which holds only in-frame ones; the method was immunoSEQ multiplex PCR. The data hold some 130,000 clones, with 79% observed a single time. The sequencing input was PBMCs. The receptors were gathered from a male donor in good health and CMV-seronegative.

This clone was recorded a few times. The J gene is TRBJ2-7, the V gene TRBV5-1; possible D gene TRBD2, 5 bases. CDR1 and CDR2 (germline): SGHRS, YFSETQ. Trimming shortened V by 4 bases and J by 7 bases, and 21 bases separated the two germline ends. The CDR3 runs to 15 residues. The DNA of the CDR3 is TGCGCCAGCAGCCTACGGCCAGAGGGTGCCCCGGAGCAGTACTTC. The encoded protein is CASSLRPEGAPEQYF.

The rearrangement links TRBV21-1 to TRBJ2-5; TRBD1, the table's D call, lacks a check against the DNA. TRBV21-1 is labeled a pseudogene. The CDR3 totals 21 residues. The CDR3 here is CASSKDTLLRPRQKNQETQYF. The CDR3 DNA reads as TGTGCCAGCAGCAAAGACACCCTTCTGCGCCCGAGACAGAAGAACCAAGAGACCCAGTACTTC.

As regards this clone: The sample carries other DNA sequences with the same CDR3. J is TRBJ2-3 and V is TRBV5-1; unclear D gene. With 0 bases removed from V and 6 bases from J, the gap between germline ends came to 5 bases. CDR1 SGHRS and CDR2 YFSETQ come from the germline V gene. The CDR3 consists of 12 residues. The CDR3 DNA sequence: TGCGCCAGCAGCTTGGAAGAGGATACGCAGTATTTT. This gives the protein CASSLEEDTQYF.

In this sample, this clone turned up once. CDR3 sequence (DNA): TGTGCCAGCAGCTTGTTAGGGGATTATGGCTACACCTTC. Amino acids: CASSLLGDYGYTF. This chain connects TRBV7-9 to TRBJ1-2; TRBD1 might be the D (5 bases). The CDR3 is made up of 13 amino acids. The germline V gene encodes CDR1 SEHNR and CDR2 FQNEAQ (reference sequence). V was cut by 3 bases and J by 5 bases, with 10 bases left in between.

The chain uses TRBV19 and TRBJ1-1; tentative D call: TRBD1 (5 bases). The germline V gene encodes CDR1 LNHDA and CDR2 SQIVND (reference sequence). The CDR3 totals 14 residues. Between the trimmed V and J ends, which lost 7 bases and 3 bases, there was a span of 15 bases. The DNA for the CDR3 is TGTGCCAGTACTTACCTCCAGGGTGACACTGAAGCTTTCTTT. It specifies CASTYLQGDTEAFF.

The chain combines TRBV9 with TRBJ2-1, with 11 nucleotides matching TRBD2. Germline CDR1 SGDLS, CDR2 YYNGEE. The ends lost 4 bases at V and 8 bases at J; junction bases unmatched: 11. The CDR3 covers 16 residues. The CDR3 loop is CASSPHLAGGPYEQFF. CDR3 DNA: TGTGCCAGCAGCCCCCACTTAGCGGGGGGGCCCTATGAGCAGTTCTTC. The full variable domain, rest sourced from reference TRBV9 and TRBJ2-1, is DSGVTQTPKHLITATGQRVTLRCSPRSGDLSVYWYQQSLDQGLQFLIQYYNGEERAKGNILERFSAQQFPDLHSELNLSSLELGDSALYFCASSPHLAGGPYEQFFGPGTRLTVL.

The chain has TRBV4-1 and TRBJ2-7, with D perhaps matching TRBD2 (6 bases). The length of the CDR3 is 14 residues. V shed 4 bases and J shed 7 bases, with 17 bases lying between them. Germline V gene lookup returns CDR1 MGHRA and CDR2 YSYEKL. The CDR3: CASSPDPPRGEQYF. As DNA, the CDR3 is TGCGCCAGCAGCCCTGATCCTCCCCGGGGGGAGCAGTACTTC.

This sequence joins TRBV7-8 and TRBJ1-4; 9 bases match TRBD1. V shed 5 bases and J 5 bases; nucleotides not matched to a gene: 3. The CDR3 is made up of 14 amino acids. Germline CDR1 reads SGHVS; CDR2 reads FQNEAQ. In DNA, the CDR3 is TGTGCCAGCAGCAAGACAGGGGGGAATGAAAAACTGTTTTTT. It is translated as CASSKTGGNEKLFF.

The chain has TRBV30 and TRBJ2-3; 8 bases map to TRBD1. Unmatched junction bases numbered 7, after V lost 4 bases and J lost 1 base. There are 15 residues in the CDR3. The germline V gene encodes CDR1 GTSNPN and CDR2 SVGIG (reference sequence). The CDR3 sequence: CAWNPGGGGTDTQYF. The DNA for the CDR3 is TGTGCCTGGAACCCAGGGGGCGGGGGCACAGATACGCAGTATTTT. Full variable domain (rest looked up from reference TRBV30 and TRBJ2-3): SQTIHQWPATLVQPVGSPLSLECTVEGTSNPNLYWYRQAAGRGLQLLFYSVGIGQISSEVPQNLSASRPQDRQFILSSKKLLLSDSGFYLCAWNPGGGGTDTQYFGPGTRLTVL.

V usage is TRBV30 and J usage is TRBJ2-5; D not resolved. Germline CDR1 GTSNPN, CDR2 SVGIG (reference sequence). This CDR3 has 15 amino acids. V lost 0 bases, J lost 4 bases, and 15 bases lay in between. Here the CDR3 reads CAWSVLGHKVETQYF. The CDR3 nucleotides are TGTGCCTGGAGTGTACTGGGCCACAAGGTAGAGACCCAGTACTTC.

This chain uses TRBV15 with TRBJ2-5; D is perhaps TRBD2 (5 bases). The V gene's germline CDR1 is LNHNV and CDR2 YYDKDF (reference sequence). The length of the CDR3 is 12 residues. The V gene lost 3 bases and the J gene lost 5 bases, with 7 bases spanning the gap. CDR3 in DNA: TGTGCCACCAGCAGGGGAGACGAGACCCAGTACTTC. Translation: CATSRGDETQYF.

The V and J genes are TRBV11-2 and TRBJ1-1; tentative D call: TRBD1 (5 bases). This CDR3 has 13 residues. V lost 3 bases to trimming and J lost 1 base, with 6 bases between them. Germline-derived CDR1 and CDR2 are SGHAT and FQNNGV. DNA for the CDR3: TGTGCCAGCAGCTTTACAGGGAACACTGAAGCTTTCTTT. Its protein is CASSFTGNTEAFF.

The gene calls are TRBV5-1 and TRBJ1-4, with D possibly TRBD1 on 5 matching bases. V lost 2 bases to trimming and J lost 8 bases, with 16 bases between them. Germline V gene sequence: CDR1 SGHRS, CDR2 YFSETQ. CDR3 size: 15 residues. In nucleotides, the CDR3 is TGCGCCAGCAGCTTAACGGTAGGGGCCGAGGAAAAACTGTTTTTT. This gives the protein CASSLTVGAEEKLFF.

This rearrangement joins TRBV10-3 to TRBJ1-4; TRBD1 agrees at 12 bases. Germline assignment: CDR1 ENHRY and CDR2 SYGVKD. V lost 2 bases to trimming and J lost 4 bases; unmatched junction nucleotides: 2. The CDR3 runs 16 residues. CDR3: CAISEGTGGFNEKLFF. The DNA of the CDR3 is TGTGCCATCAGTGAGGGGACAGGGGGCTTTAATGAAAAACTGTTTTTT.

The chain links TRBV7-8 to TRBJ2-7; no firm D call. Deletions cut 4 bases from V and 3 bases from J, with 7 bases between. From germline, CDR1 is SGHVS and CDR2 FQNEAQ. This CDR3 spans 12 amino acids. The CDR3 is CASSSSNYEQYF. The CDR3 nucleotides read TGTGCCAGCAGCTCGAGCAACTACGAGCAGTACTTC. Together with reference TRBV7-8 and TRBJ2-7, the CDR3 gives the full variable domain: GAGVSQSPRYKVAKRGQDVALRCDPISGHVSLFWYQQALGQGPEFLTYFQNEAQLDKSGLPSDRFFAERPEGSVSTLKIQRTQQEDSAVYLCASSSSNYEQYFGPGTRLTVT.

The V gene is TRBV9, the J gene TRBJ2-3, with D tentatively TRBD1 (7 bases). The CDR3 runs to 15 residues. Trimming removed 3 bases from V and 1 base from J, with 12 bases in between. CDR1 and CDR2 from the germline V gene are SGDLS and YYNGEE. The CDR3 protein is CASSGRGQGTDTQYF. The CDR3 DNA reads as TGTGCCAGCAGCGGGAGGGGGCAAGGCACAGATACGCAGTATTTT.

This rearrangement joins TRBV5-8 to TRBJ1-1; D not certain. CDR3 size: 14 residues. Between the trimmed V and J ends, which lost 2 bases and 1 base, there was a span of 9 bases. The germline gives CDR1 SGHTS, CDR2 YDEGEE. Here the CDR3 DNA reads TGTGCCAGCAGCTTCAAGACAAGGAACACTGAAGCTTTCTTT. Its protein is CASSFKTRNTEAFF.

The V and J genes are TRBV7-2 and TRBJ2-3; maybe TRBD1 (6 bases). The CDR3 contains 14 residues. V was trimmed by 4 bases and J by 3 bases, leaving 11 bases between them. CDR1 is SGHTA, CDR2 FQGNSA, per germline. The CDR3 DNA sequence: TGTGCCAGCAGCTCACAGGGCTATACAGATACGCAGTATTTT. Its protein product is CASSSQGYTDTQYF.

The genes are TRBV7-9 and TRBJ2-1, with TRBD1 as a possible D gene (6 bases). CDR3 length: 13 amino acids. Germline CDR1 is SEHNR and CDR2 is FQNEAQ (reference sequence). V lost 6 bases, J lost 5 bases, and 11 bases lay in between. The CDR3 coding sequence is TGTGCCAGCAGTTCCGGACAGAACAATGAGCAGTTCTTC. It yields the protein CASSSGQNNEQFF.

The genes are TRBV2 and TRBJ2-7; 7 bases map to TRBD1. CDR3 length: 14 amino acids. The V and J ends lost 7 bases and 3 bases, in that order; junction bases with no gene match: 9. The germline gives CDR1 SNHLY, CDR2 FYNNEI. The CDR3, as DNA: TGTGCCAGCACGGCCCGACAGGGAGTCTACGAGCAGTACTTC. The encoded protein is CASTARQGVYEQYF. Full variable domain (rest looked up from reference TRBV2 and TRBJ2-7): EPEVTQTPSHQVTQMGQEVILRCVPISNHLYFYWYRQILGQKVEFLVSFYNNEISEKSEIFDDQFSVERPDGSNFTLKIRSTKLEDSAMYFCASTARQGVYEQYFGPGTRLTVT.

In its sample, this clone was seen once. The chain has TRBV4-2 and TRBJ1-1; possible D gene TRBD1, 6 bases. This CDR3 spans 16 amino acids. From germline, CDR1 is LGHNA and CDR2 YNFKEQ. Trimming cost V 0 bases and J 0 bases, with 11 bases left between them. The chain's CDR3 is CASSQEGGPMNTEAFF. The CDR3, as DNA: TGTGCCAGCAGCCAAGAAGGGGGACCGATGAACACTGAAGCTTTCTTT.

This sequence joins TRBV4-3 and TRBJ2-5; the D gene is possibly TRBD1 (6 bases). The closer fit of TRBJ2-7 to the DNA end suggests the J call may be wrong. Germline values: CDR1 LGHNA, CDR2 YSLEER. The CDR3 totals 16 residues. The CDR3 DNA is TGCGCCAGCAGCCAAGCCATCCGGGACATTCCCTACGAGCAGTACTTC. Translation: CASSQAIRDIPYEQYF.

This chain's CDR3 is CASSSRGRSNSPLHF. The CDR3 nucleotides read TGTGCCAGCAGCTCTAGAGGGCGCTCTAATTCACCCCTCCACTTT. The V call is TRBV7-3, the J call TRBJ1-6; no definite D call. The germline V gene encodes CDR1 SGHTA and CDR2 FQGTGA. Trimming shortened V by 4 bases and J by 6 bases, and 13 bases separated the two germline ends. CDR3 length: 15 residues.

The V gene is TRBV5-1, the J gene TRBJ1-2; tentatively, D is TRBD1 (5 bases). Germline CDR1 reads SGHRS; CDR2 reads YFSETQ. CDR3 length equals 13 residues. Trimming took off 9 bases at V and 2 bases at J, with 14 bases between the two ends. The CDR3 is CATSPRGNYGYTF. The CDR3 DNA is TGCGCCACCTCACCTAGGGGAAACTATGGCTACACCTTC.

This clone was seen a handful of times. CDR3 DNA: TGTGCCAGCTCACCGGGGCAGGGGTTGAACACTGAAGCTTTCTTT. The encoded protein is CASSPGQGLNTEAFF. The J gene is TRBJ1-1, the V gene TRBV18; TRBD1 is a possible D gene (6 bases). CDR1 and CDR2 from the germline V gene are KGHSH and LQKENI. The CDR3 contains 15 residues. V was cut by 3 bases and J by 0 bases, with 11 bases left in between.